The source of this TCR beta chain is a study of CD8 T cells in Susac syndrome. Overall study: The Susac syndrome patients were therapy-naive, on corticosteroids, or on intravenous immunoglobulin alone at blood draw.

CDR3 length equals 14 residues. With 6 bases clipped from V and 5 bases from J, the junction kept 7 bases outside the gene matches. TEMRA cells were FACS-enriched, with CD8+ and CD4+ T cells isolated negatively. The RNA, about 0.5 to 1 ug, was put through reverse transcription using random hexamers. Multiplex immunoSEQ PCR targeted 54 Vbeta and 13 Jbeta TCR beta segments. From the immunoSEQ multiplex PCR reads, TCRdb called clonotypes with MiXCR, one entry per CDR3 protein. The sample contains hundreds of thousands of distinct CDR3 sequences, about 94% of which appear only once. Points from the study as a whole: In its TCR sequencing and HLA analysis, the study acknowledged that the number of individuals was relatively small.

Notes on this clonotype: Antigen: not known.

The chain links TRBV12-3 or TRBV12-4 to TRBJ1-1; 9 positions match TRBD1. The sequence was obtained from a human donor with Susac syndrome. What was sequenced was CD4+ T cells from PBMCs. Here the CDR3 reads CASSSQGARTEAFF. CDR3 in DNA: TGTGCCAGCAGCTCACAGGGGGCTCGGACTGAAGCTTTCTTT.